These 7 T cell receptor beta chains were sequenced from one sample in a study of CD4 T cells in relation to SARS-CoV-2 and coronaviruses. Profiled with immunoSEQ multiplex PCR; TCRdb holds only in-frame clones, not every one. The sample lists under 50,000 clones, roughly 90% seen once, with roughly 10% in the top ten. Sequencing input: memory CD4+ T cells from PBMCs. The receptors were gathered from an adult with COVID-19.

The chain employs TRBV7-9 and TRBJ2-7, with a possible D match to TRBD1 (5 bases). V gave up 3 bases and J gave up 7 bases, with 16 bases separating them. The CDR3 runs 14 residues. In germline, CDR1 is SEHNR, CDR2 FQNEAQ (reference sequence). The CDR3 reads CASSFSRGKEEQYF. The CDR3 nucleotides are TGTGCCAGCAGCTTCTCTAGGGGTAAGGAAGAGCAGTACTTC.

Here the CDR3 DNA reads TGTGCCAGCTCCTCAGGGGACTATGGCTACACCTTC. Translating gives CASSSGDYGYTF. The chain carries TRBV7-8 and TRBJ1-2, with D maybe TRBD1 (6 bases). CDR3 size: 12 residues. CDR1 and CDR2 (germline): SGHVS, FQNEAQ. V was clipped by 8 bases and J by 3 bases, with 10 bases between them.

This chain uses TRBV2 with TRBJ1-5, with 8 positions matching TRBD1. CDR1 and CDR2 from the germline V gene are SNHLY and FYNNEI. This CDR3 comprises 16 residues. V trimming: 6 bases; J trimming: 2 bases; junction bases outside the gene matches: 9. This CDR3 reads CASRPGQASGNQPQHF. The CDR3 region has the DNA TGTGCCAGCAGACCGGGACAGGCGTCCGGCAATCAGCCCCAGCATTTT.

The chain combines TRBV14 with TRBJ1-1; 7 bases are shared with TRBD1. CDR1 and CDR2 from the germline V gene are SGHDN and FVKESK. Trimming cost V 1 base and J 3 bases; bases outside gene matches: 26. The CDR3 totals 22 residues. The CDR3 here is CASSQVYPENRHRGNEDTEAFF. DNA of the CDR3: TGTGCCAGCAGCCAAGTTTACCCCGAGAACCGGCACAGGGGTAATGAGGACACTGAAGCTTTCTTT. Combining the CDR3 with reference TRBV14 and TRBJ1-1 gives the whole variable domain EAGVTQFPSHSVIEKGQTVTLRCDPISGHDNLYWYRRVMGKEIKFLLHFVKESKQDESGMPNNRFLAERTGGTYSTLKVQPAELEDSGVYFCASSQVYPENRHRGNEDTEAFFGQGTRLTVV.

The CDR3 sequence: CATSDRTSSSTDTQYF. CDR3 DNA sequence: TGTGCCACCAGTGATAGGACTAGCAGTAGCACAGATACGCAGTATTTT. The chain has TRBV24-1 and TRBJ2-3; 8 positions match TRBD2. CDR1 is KGHDR and CDR2 is SFDVKD in the germline V gene. The V segment lost 3 bases and the J segment 0 bases; nucleotides outside the gene matches: 4. The CDR3 is made up of 16 amino acids.

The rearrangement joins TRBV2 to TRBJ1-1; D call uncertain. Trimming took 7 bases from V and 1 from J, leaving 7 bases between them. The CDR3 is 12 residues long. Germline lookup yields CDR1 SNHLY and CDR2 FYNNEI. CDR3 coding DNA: TGTGCCAGCAACTTCGGGAACACTGAAGCTTTCTTT. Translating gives CASNFGNTEAFF.

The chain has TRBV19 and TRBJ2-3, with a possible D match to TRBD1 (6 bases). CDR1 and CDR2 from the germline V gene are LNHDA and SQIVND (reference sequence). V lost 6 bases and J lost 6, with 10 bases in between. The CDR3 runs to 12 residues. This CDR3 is CASSQGRDTQYF. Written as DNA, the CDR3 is TGTGCCAGTAGCCAGGGGCGGGATACGCAGTATTTT.